Listed here is a single T cell receptor beta chain. Its antigen is not identified. TCRdb re-analyzed the 5' RACE reads; it lists each CDR3 protein once, without DNA. Its listing shows 350,000 to 550,000 distinct CDR3 sequences. Whole blood without T cell sorting served as the source of isolated total RNA. This sample stems from a study of monozygotic twins with inflammatory bowel disease. Study-level findings and limits: IBD patients share fewer clonotypes with other people than healthy twins do, especially with disease activity. Between concordant and discordant twins, repertoire similarity failed to differ, a result that limited power may explain. IBD patients showed reduced TCRbeta diversity (inverse Simpson) versus healthy co-twins.

CDR1 and CDR2 (germline): SGHTA, FQGNSA. This CDR3 is built from 16 residues. The V call is TRBV7-2, the J call TRBJ2-1; absent DNA, TCRdb's TRBD2 call cannot be checked. The specimen was blood. The receptor comes from a human donor with ulcerative colitis or Crohn's disease, or a healthy co-twin of an affected twin (not recorded which). The CDR3 sequence is CASSLTGGPKNNEQFF. Together with reference TRBV7-2 and TRBJ2-1, the CDR3 gives the full variable domain: GAGVSQSPSNKVTEKGKDVELRCDPISGHTALYWYRQSLGQGLEFLIYFQGNSAPDKSGLPSDRFSAERTGGSVSTLTIQRTQQEDSAVYLCASSLTGGPKNNEQFFGPGTRLTVL.